Listed below are T cell receptor beta chains from one sample, sequenced in a study of post-analysis software for immune sequencing data. TCRdb reanalysed the PCR reads using MiXCR and keeps one entry per CDR3 protein. The sample has roughly 600,000 distinct CDR3 sequences; about 40% are singletons. The sequencing sample was made of blood. These receptors were obtained from a girl aged 5 to 17 with multiple sclerosis. The conserved cysteine and the conserved F or W are not part of the CDR3 here.

v_call,j_call,cdr3_aa
TRBV20-1,TRBJ1-5,SARDPGQGGTQPQH
TRBV14,TRBJ2-7,ASSHRVGEQY
TRBV29-1,TRBJ2-3,SAGTGPFTDTQY
TRBV4-1,TRBJ2-7,ASSPLPSRGRTYEQY
TRBV2,TRBJ1-5,ASSAASWPQH
TRBV7-3,TRBJ2-3,ASSSQGARTDTQY
TRBV5-1,TRBJ1-2,ASMLITTSYGYT
TRBV5-1,TRBJ2-7,ASSLGSTYEQY
TRBV11-3,TRBJ2-1,ASSLWAGGSSYNEQF
TRBV5-1,TRBJ2-7,ASSYAELYEQY
TRBV6-6,TRBJ2-1,ASSYETGIYNEQF
TRBV20-1,TRBJ2-1,SARDFPSWF
TRBV20-1,TRBJ2-1,SASPQTSGGRF
TRBV20-1,TRBJ2-1,SARRGNEQF
TRBV6-2/TRBV6-3,TRBJ2-7,ASSYDDCGTSGGYEQY
TRBV29-1,TRBJ2-7,SVGWGADEQY
TRBV11-3,TRBJ1-5,ASSQGGVQPQH
TRBV6-1,TRBJ1-2,ASEVIAEGYT
TRBV29-1,TRBJ1-2,SVNSGRDYGYT
TRBV29-1,TRBJ2-5,SVDPDQETQY
TRBV25-1,.,ASSEKDRLKSYEQY
TRBV29-1,TRBJ2-7,SVAGSGGYEQY
TRBV4-1,TRBJ1-2,ASSAMGQGPTNYGHT
TRBV5-1,TRBJ1-1,ASSLVGRDEAF